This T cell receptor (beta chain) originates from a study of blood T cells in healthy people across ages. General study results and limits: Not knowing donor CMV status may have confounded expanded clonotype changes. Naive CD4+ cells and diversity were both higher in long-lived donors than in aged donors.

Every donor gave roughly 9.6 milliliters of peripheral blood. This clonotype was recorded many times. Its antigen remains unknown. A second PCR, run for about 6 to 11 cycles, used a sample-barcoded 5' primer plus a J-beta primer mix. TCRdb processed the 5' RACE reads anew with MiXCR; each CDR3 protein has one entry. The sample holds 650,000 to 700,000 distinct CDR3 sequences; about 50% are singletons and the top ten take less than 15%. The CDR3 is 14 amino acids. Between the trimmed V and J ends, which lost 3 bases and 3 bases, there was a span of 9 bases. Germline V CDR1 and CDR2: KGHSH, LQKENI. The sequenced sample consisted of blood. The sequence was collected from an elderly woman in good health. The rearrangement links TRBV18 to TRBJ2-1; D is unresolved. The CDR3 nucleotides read TGTGCCAGCTCACCCCTTAGGTACTACAATGAGCAGTTCTTC. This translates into CASSPLRYYNEQFF.